Listed here are 21 T cell receptor beta chains from one sample, sequenced in a study of cytomegalovirus exposure and HLA in healthy donors. The PCR contained 60 Vbeta and 13 Jbeta primers. Some clones are missing from TCRdb's copy, which holds only in-frame ones; the method was immunoSEQ multiplex PCR. In all, the sample yields 200,000 to 250,000 clones. Sequencing used PBMCs. All receptors derive from a woman aged 25 to 39 in good health and CMV-seropositive.

The V call is TRBV10-3, the J call TRBJ2-2; D is perhaps TRBD2 (5 bases). V lost 3 bases to trimming and J lost 9 bases, with 14 bases between them. The CDR3 spans 14 residues. The germline CDR1 and CDR2 sequences are ENHRY and SYGVKD. The DNA of the CDR3 is TGTGCCATCAGTGACGGGGAAAGGAGCCGGGAGCTGTTTTTT. Translating it yields CAISDGERSRELFF.

The CDR3 DNA is TGTGCCACCAGCAGAGATCGAGGCGGCAGCTACGAGCAGTACTTC. Translated, it gives CATSRDRGGSYEQYF. The genes are TRBV15 and TRBJ2-5; D gene unclear. With the DNA end fitting TRBJ2-7 better, the J assignment may be wrong. CDR1 and CDR2 (germline): LNHNV, YYDKDF (reference sequence). This CDR3 spans 15 amino acids.

This chain links TRBV4-3 with TRBJ2-1; the D gene is possibly TRBD2 (5 bases). Trimming took 4 bases from V and 0 from J, leaving 10 bases between them. Germline CDR1 LGHNA, CDR2 YSLEER. The CDR3 length is 15 residues. The CDR3 DNA follows: TGCGCCAGCAGCCGGGAGCCGAGCTCCTACAATGAGCAGTTCTTC. It encodes CASSREPSSYNEQFF.

The chain employs TRBV7-8 and TRBJ1-2; D is ambiguous. CDR3 length equals 13 residues. Germline assignment: CDR1 SGHVS and CDR2 FQNEAQ. V lost 1 base to trimming and J lost 2 bases, with 5 bases between them. The CDR3 loop reads CASSLGGNYGYTF. The CDR3 nucleotides are TGTGCCAGCAGCTTAGGAGGGAACTATGGCTACACCTTC. The full variable domain, with the rest looked up from reference TRBV7-8 and TRBJ1-2, is GAGVSQSPRYKVAKRGQDVALRCDPISGHVSLFWYQQALGQGPEFLTYFQNEAQLDKSGLPSDRFFAERPEGSVSTLKIQRTQQEDSAVYLCASSLGGNYGYTFGSGTRLTVV.

The chain employs TRBV6-5 and TRBJ1-3; 7 bases are shared with TRBD1. This CDR3 has 13 residues. Looked up from germline, CDR1 is MNHEY and CDR2 is SVGAGI. V lost 8 bases and J lost 10; bases outside the gene matches: 11. This CDR3 reads CASRNIQGYTIYF. The CDR3 coding sequence is TGTGCCAGCCGTAATATACAGGGGTATACCATATATTTT.

The chain couples TRBV5-1 to TRBJ2-5, with 9 bases fitting TRBD1. The J call may be wrong; the DNA end is better matched by TRBJ2-7. This CDR3 has 14 residues. Germline CDR1 and CDR2: SGHRS and YFSETQ. The CDR3 sequence is CASGPGTGRYEQYF. CDR3 nucleotide sequence: TGCGCCAGCGGACCCGGGACAGGGCGTTACGAGCAGTACTTC.

This rearrangement joins TRBV19 to TRBJ1-4, with D possibly being TRBD1 (6 bases). The V and J ends lost 2 bases and 6 bases respectively, with 16 bases between them. The CDR3 covers 16 residues. The V gene's germline CDR1 is LNHDA and CDR2 SQIVND (reference sequence). Here the CDR3 DNA reads TGTGCCAGTAGTATACCCCGGGACATTCGATATGAAAAACTGTTTTTT. It encodes CASSIPRDIRYEKLFF.

The J gene is TRBJ2-3, the V gene TRBV6-6, with D unclear. Trimming stripped 8 bases from V and 1 base from J, with 10 bases between. The CDR3 has 13 residues. Germline CDR1 reads MNHNY; CDR2 reads SVGAGI (reference sequence). CDR3 in amino acids: CASEAVGTDTQYF. The CDR3, as DNA: TGTGCCAGCGAGGCAGTCGGCACAGATACGCAGTATTTT.

The chain joins TRBV19 to TRBJ1-1, with a tentative D call TRBD1 (5 bases). The germline V and J ends were trimmed by 7 bases and 1 base, with 13 bases remaining between them. This CDR3 has 14 amino acids. Germline V gene sequence: CDR1 LNHDA, CDR2 SQIVND (reference sequence). The CDR3 DNA reads TGTGCCAGTACCTTCGGACAAGAGAACACTGAAGCTTTCTTT. Protein sequence: CASTFGQENTEAFF.

V and J are TRBV5-4 and TRBJ2-1, with TRBD2 identical over 14 bases. CDR1 SGHNT and CDR2 YYREEE come from the germline V gene (reference sequence). The CDR3 loop spans 17 amino acids. The J segment lost 7 bases and the V segment lost 4 bases, leaving 10 bases of the junction unmatched. Written as DNA, the CDR3 is TGTGCCAGCAGCACGCAGGGGACTAGCGGGAGTAGGAATGAGCAGTTCTTC. Translated: CASSTQGTSGSRNEQFF. Based on the CDR3 plus reference TRBV5-4 and TRBJ2-1, the full variable domain is ETGVTQSPTHLIKTRGQQVTLRCSSQSGHNTVSWYQQALGQGPQFIFQYYREEENGRGNFPPRFSGLQFPNYSSELNVNALELDDSALYLCASSTQGTSGSRNEQFFGPGTRLTVL.

V is TRBV30 and J is TRBJ2-7; 8 bases fit TRBD2. Germline V CDR1 and CDR2: GTSNPN, SVGIG (reference sequence). This CDR3 contains 14 residues. Trimming at V came to 3 bases and at J to 0 bases, leaving 4 bases not matched to a gene. In DNA form, the CDR3 reads TGTGCCTGGAGAAAGCGGGAGAACTCCTACGAGCAGTACTTC. Protein product: CAWRKRENSYEQYF.

The chain has TRBV9 and TRBJ2-3, with TRBD2 matching over 11 bases. Germline CDR1 is SGDLS and CDR2 is YYNGEE. V lost 0 bases, J lost 2 bases, and 14 bases stayed unmatched. The CDR3 loop spans 20 amino acids. CDR3 in amino acids: CASSVGVVASGGPSTDTQYF. CDR3 DNA: TGTGCCAGCAGCGTAGGGGTGGTGGCTAGCGGGGGGCCGTCCACAGATACGCAGTATTTT.

The V gene is TRBV6-6, the J gene TRBJ2-7; 9 nucleotides line up with TRBD2. The CDR3 runs to 15 residues. The J segment lost 5 bases and the V segment lost 5 bases, leaving 10 bases of the junction unmatched. Germline CDR1 is MNHNY and CDR2 is SVGAGI (reference sequence). This CDR3 is CASSLAGGRDHEQYF. The CDR3, as DNA: TGTGCCAGCAGTCTGGCGGGGGGGCGCGACCACGAGCAGTACTTC.

This chain links TRBV10-3 with TRBJ2-1; D is uncertain. This CDR3 spans 14 amino acids. Trimming pared 4 bases from V and 9 bases from J, leaving 16 bases between. In germline, CDR1 is ENHRY, CDR2 SYGVKD. This CDR3 is CAISGKEAAAEQFF. The CDR3 DNA reads as TGTGCCATCAGTGGGAAAGAGGCTGCTGCTGAGCAGTTCTTC.

The chain combines TRBV7-9 with TRBJ1-1; 7 bases align to TRBD1. Looked up from germline, CDR1 is SEHNR and CDR2 is FQNEAQ (reference sequence). This CDR3 is 14 amino acids long. The junction had 5 bases not matched to a gene; V was cut back by 4 bases and J by 3 bases. This CDR3 reads CASSYRGKDTEAFF. The CDR3 DNA follows: TGTGCCAGCAGCTACAGGGGAAAAGACACTGAAGCTTTCTTT.

The chain employs TRBV29-1 and TRBJ2-1, with TRBD2 matching 13 bases. After removal of 1 base from V and 5 bases from J, the junction contained 8 bases not matched to a gene. Germline loops: CDR1 SQVTM, CDR2 ANQGSEA. The CDR3 is made up of 17 amino acids. CDR3 nucleotide sequence: TGCAGCGTTGAAGGGGGACTAGCGGGAACTTCTAACAATGAGCAGTTCTTC. Translated: CSVEGGLAGTSNNEQFF.

CDR3 sequence: CASSYSFSTEAFF. CDR3 coding DNA: TGTGCCAGCAGTTACTCATTCTCCACTGAAGCTTTCTTT. The chain employs TRBV6-5 and TRBJ1-1; D ambiguous. From germline, CDR1 is MNHEY and CDR2 SVGAGI. V shed 0 bases and J shed 4 bases, with 6 bases lying between them. The CDR3 has 13 residues.

The rearrangement uses TRBV5-1 and TRBJ2-2; 7 bases are a match to TRBD1. Unmatched junction bases numbered 6, after V lost 4 bases and J lost 0 bases. CDR3 length equals 16 residues. CDR1 SGHRS and CDR2 YFSETQ come from the germline V gene. For the CDR3, the DNA is TGCGCCAGCAGCCAGGGACAGACCGCGAACACCGGGGAGCTGTTTTTT. Translated: CASSQGQTANTGELFF.

This chain joins TRBV5-1 and TRBJ2-5; D might be TRBD1 (6 bases). V shed 2 bases and J shed 2 bases, with 13 bases lying between them. The length of the CDR3 is 15 residues. Germline V CDR1 and CDR2: SGHRS, YFSETQ. The CDR3 spells CASSLIGGHQETQYF. CDR3 in DNA: TGCGCCAGCAGCTTAATAGGGGGACATCAAGAGACCCAGTACTTC.

Concerning this clone: At one end, the junction sequence differs from germline, possibly due to a read error. Within the sample, other DNA sequences also encode this same CDR3. This sequence joins TRBV18 and TRBJ1-1; D may be TRBD1 (6 bases). The CDR3 is made up of 14 amino acids. Germline CDR1 reads KGHSH; CDR2 reads LQKENI. For the CDR3, the DNA is TGTGCCAGCTCACCGAACAGGGATTGGACTGAGGCTTTCTTT. Protein sequence: CASSPNRDWTEAFF. The complete variable domain, with remaining parts taken from reference TRBV18 and TRBJ1-1, reads NAGVMQNPRHLVRRRGQEARLRCSPMKGHSHVYWYRQLPEEGLKFMVYLQKENIIDESGMPKERFSAEFPKEGPSILRIQQVVRGDSAAYFCASSPNRDWTEAFFGQGTRLTVV.

The rearrangement uses TRBV27 and TRBJ1-1, with 10 bases lining up with TRBD1. In germline, CDR1 is MNHEY, CDR2 SMNVEV (reference sequence). J lost 3 bases, V lost 5 bases, and 9 bases had no gene match. The CDR3 spans 16 residues. CDR3 residues: CASSKDRGRSDTEAFF. In DNA, the CDR3 is TGTGCCAGCAGTAAAGACAGGGGGCGGTCGGACACTGAAGCTTTCTTT.